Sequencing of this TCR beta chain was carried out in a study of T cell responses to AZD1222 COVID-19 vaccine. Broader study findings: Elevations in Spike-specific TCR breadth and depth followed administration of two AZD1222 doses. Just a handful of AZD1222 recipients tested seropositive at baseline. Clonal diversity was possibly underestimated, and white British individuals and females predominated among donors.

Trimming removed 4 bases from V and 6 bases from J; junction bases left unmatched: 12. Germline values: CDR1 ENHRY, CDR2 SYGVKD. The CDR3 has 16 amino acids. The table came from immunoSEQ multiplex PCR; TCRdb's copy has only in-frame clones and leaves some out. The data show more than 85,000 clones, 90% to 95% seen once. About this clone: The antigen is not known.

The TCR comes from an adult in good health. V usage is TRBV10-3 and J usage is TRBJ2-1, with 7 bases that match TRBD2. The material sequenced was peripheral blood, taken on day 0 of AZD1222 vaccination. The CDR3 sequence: CAISGGGRGGINEQFF. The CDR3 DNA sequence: TGTGCCATCAGTGGCGGTGGGAGGGGAGGAATCAATGAGCAGTTCTTC.